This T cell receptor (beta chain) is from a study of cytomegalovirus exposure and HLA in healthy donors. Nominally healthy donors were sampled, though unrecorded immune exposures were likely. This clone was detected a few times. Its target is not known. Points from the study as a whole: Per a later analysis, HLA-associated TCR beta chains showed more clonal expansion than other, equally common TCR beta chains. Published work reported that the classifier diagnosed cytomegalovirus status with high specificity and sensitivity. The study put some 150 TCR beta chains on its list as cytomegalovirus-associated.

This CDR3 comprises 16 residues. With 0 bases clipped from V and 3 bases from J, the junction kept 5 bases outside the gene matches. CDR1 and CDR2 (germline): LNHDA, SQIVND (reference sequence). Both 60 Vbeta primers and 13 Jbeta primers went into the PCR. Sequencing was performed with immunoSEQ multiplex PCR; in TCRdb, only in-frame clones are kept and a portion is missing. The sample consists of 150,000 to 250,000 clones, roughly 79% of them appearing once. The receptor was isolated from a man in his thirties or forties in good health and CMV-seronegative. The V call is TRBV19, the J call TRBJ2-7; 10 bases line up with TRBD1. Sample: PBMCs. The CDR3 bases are TGTGCCAGTAGTATAGATACCGGGACAGGGGACTACGAGCAGTACTTC. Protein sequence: CASSIDTGTGDYEQYF.